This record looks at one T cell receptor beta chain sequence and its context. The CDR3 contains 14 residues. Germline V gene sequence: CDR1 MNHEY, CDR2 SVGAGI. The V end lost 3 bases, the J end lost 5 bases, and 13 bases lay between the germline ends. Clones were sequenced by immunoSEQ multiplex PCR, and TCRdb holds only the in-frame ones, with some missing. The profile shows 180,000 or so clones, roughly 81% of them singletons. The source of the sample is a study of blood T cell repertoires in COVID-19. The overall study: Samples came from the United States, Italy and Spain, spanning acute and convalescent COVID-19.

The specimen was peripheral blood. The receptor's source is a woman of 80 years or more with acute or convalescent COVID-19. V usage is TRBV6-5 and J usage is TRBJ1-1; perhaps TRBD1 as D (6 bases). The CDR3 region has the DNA TGTGCCAGCAGTTATCACAGGGTAGGAACTGAAGCTTTCTTT. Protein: CASSYHRVGTEAFF.